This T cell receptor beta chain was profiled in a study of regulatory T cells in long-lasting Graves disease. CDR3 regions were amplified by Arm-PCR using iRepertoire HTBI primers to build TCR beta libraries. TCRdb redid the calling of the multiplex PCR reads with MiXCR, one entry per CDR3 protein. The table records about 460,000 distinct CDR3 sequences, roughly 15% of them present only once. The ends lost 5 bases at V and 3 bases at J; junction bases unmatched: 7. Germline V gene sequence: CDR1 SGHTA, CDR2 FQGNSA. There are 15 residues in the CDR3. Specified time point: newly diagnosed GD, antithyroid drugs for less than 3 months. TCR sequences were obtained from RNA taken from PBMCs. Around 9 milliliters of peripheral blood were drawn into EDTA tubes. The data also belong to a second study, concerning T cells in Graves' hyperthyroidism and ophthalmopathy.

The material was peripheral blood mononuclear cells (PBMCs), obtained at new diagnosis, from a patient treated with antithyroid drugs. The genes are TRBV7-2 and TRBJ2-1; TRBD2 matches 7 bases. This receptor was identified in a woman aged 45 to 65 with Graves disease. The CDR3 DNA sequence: TGTGCCAGCAGCGCTACTAGCGCCCTCTACAATGAGCAGTTCTTC. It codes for CASSATSALYNEQFF. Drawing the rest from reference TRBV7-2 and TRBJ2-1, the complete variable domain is GAGVSQSPSNKVTEKGKDVELRCDPISGHTALYWYRQSLGQGLEFLIYFQGNSAPDKSGLPSDRFSAERTGGSVSTLTIQRTQQEDSAVYLCASSATSALYNEQFFGPGTRLTVL.